Listed below are T cell receptor beta chains from one sample, sequenced in a study of molecular identifiers for immune sequencing clone quantification. One entry per CDR3 protein results from TCRdb running MiXCR on the PCR reads. Altogether over 550,000 distinct CDR3 sequences are present, 25% being singletons, with the ten largest covering approximately 0.75%. The source material was naive CD8+ T cells from blood, with Jurkat cell RNA spiked in. These receptor sequences come from a human donor in good health. Some libraries in this study had Jurkat cell RNA spiked in. Both conserved end residues are trimmed from each CDR3. The order of the fields is CDR3 protein, J gene, V gene.

ASSVFPRTEPMNTEAF,TRBJ1-1,TRBV11-2
ASQAIRGTEAF,TRBJ1-1,TRBV2
ASSQVAGGLEQY,TRBJ2-7,TRBV4-3
ASRAGVAEQY,TRBJ2-7,TRBV6-5
ASTAGDFEQY,TRBJ2-7,TRBV7-9
ASSRAGGSTEAF,TRBJ1-1,TRBV5-4
ASSPGTLKQETQY,TRBJ2-5,TRBV11-3
ASSEGTGGAIVTQY,TRBJ2-3,TRBV28
ASTRGSEETQY,TRBJ2-5,TRBV12-3/TRBV12-4
ASSPPLVGPYEQY,TRBJ2-7,TRBV28